One and the same sample provided the 8 T cell receptor beta chains below, sequenced in a study of cytomegalovirus exposure and HLA in healthy donors. This PCR relied on a set of 60 Vbeta primers and 13 Jbeta primers. Clones were sequenced by immunoSEQ multiplex PCR, and TCRdb holds only the in-frame ones, with some missing. Seen here are around 86,000 clones, over 65% observed once, and the top ten hold approximately 3%. Specimen: PBMCs. These receptors all come from a man over 45 in good health and CMV-seropositive.

This rearrangement joins TRBV7-2 to TRBJ1-4, with D possibly being TRBD1 (6 bases). This CDR3 has 15 residues. The germline V and J ends were trimmed by 5 bases and 4 bases, with 14 bases remaining between them. From germline, CDR1 is SGHTA and CDR2 FQGNSA. For the CDR3, the DNA is TGTGCCAGCAGCGACCCAGGGGTCTTTAATGAAAAACTGTTTTTT. As protein: CASSDPGVFNEKLFF.

The V gene is TRBV7-2, the J gene TRBJ2-2, with D hard to call. The V end was cut by 1 base, the J end by 2 bases, with 5 bases between. CDR1 SGHTA and CDR2 FQGNSA come from the germline V gene. The CDR3 totals 14 residues. CDR3 sequence (DNA): TGTGCCAGCAGCTTAGGACTCAACACCGGGGAGCTGTTTTTT. Translated: CASSLGLNTGELFF.

This chain connects TRBV5-5 to TRBJ2-7, with 11 positions matching TRBD2. The germline gives CDR1 SGHKS, CDR2 YYEKEE (reference sequence). The junction had 5 bases not matched to a gene; V was cut back by 0 bases and J by 0 bases. The CDR3 is 17 residues long. The CDR3 loop reads CASSLAASGGSSYEQYF. In DNA, the CDR3 is TGTGCCAGCAGCTTGGCTGCTAGCGGGGGGAGCTCCTACGAGCAGTACTTC.

The rearrangement joins TRBV7-2 to TRBJ2-1, with 13 bases matching TRBD2. With V trimmed by 1 base and J by 9 bases, 6 bases remained unmatched. The CDR3 is 16 amino acids. Germline-derived CDR1 and CDR2 are SGHTA and FQGNSA. Written as DNA, the CDR3 is TGTGCCAGCAGCTTAGTGGAACTAGCGGGAGGGTTTGAGCAGTTCTTC. It yields the protein CASSLVELAGGFEQFF.

The chain is built from TRBV29-1 and TRBJ2-2; TRBD1 matches 9 bases. CDR1 SQVTM and CDR2 ANQGSEA come from the germline V gene. CDR3 size: 14 residues. V lost 6 bases to trimming and J lost 6 bases; unmatched junction nucleotides: 8. CDR3 in amino acids: CSVGQGLLAGELFF. The CDR3 DNA reads as TGCAGCGTCGGACAGGGGTTGCTGGCCGGGGAGCTGTTTTTT.

This clone has only a few counts. The CDR3: CSVEDRIRGSTDTQYF. The CDR3 DNA reads as TGCAGCGTTGAAGACCGGATAAGGGGGAGCACAGATACGCAGTATTTT. The chain is built from TRBV29-1 and TRBJ2-3; D is perhaps TRBD1 (6 bases). V was trimmed by 0 bases and J by 0 bases, leaving 13 bases between them. The CDR3 runs 16 residues. CDR1 is SQVTM, CDR2 ANQGSEA, per germline.

This chain links TRBV7-8 with TRBJ2-7, with 10 bases that match TRBD2. Germline assignment: CDR1 SGHVS and CDR2 FQNEAQ. V was clipped by 0 bases and J by 5 bases; unmatched bases: 4. This CDR3 region has 15 residues. CDR3 DNA sequence: TGTGCCAGCAGCTTAGCAGGGACTAGCGTAAACGAGCAGTACTTC. This gives the protein CASSLAGTSVNEQYF.

This clone occurred once. The J gene is TRBJ2-1, the V gene TRBV5-8, with D maybe TRBD1 (6 bases). In germline, CDR1 is SGHTS, CDR2 YDEGEE. V lost 0 bases and J lost 7, with 17 bases in between. This CDR3 has 16 residues. The CDR3 coding sequence is TGTGCCAGCAGCTTGGTGTGGACAGCCATCTCGAATGAGCAGTTCTTC. This codes for CASSLVWTAISNEQFF.